This T cell receptor (beta chain) was captured in a study of identical twins. Overall study findings and caveats: Abundant cord blood beta clonotypes carried fewer insertions; memory repertoires showed none.

TCRdb ran MiXCR on the 5' RACE reads and lists one entry per CDR3 protein. The profile covers approximately 700,000 distinct CDR3 sequences, with roughly 18% appearing a single time and about an eighth taken by the ten largest. This clonotype has just a few counts. Antigen: not known. The V gene lost 2 bases and the J gene lost 1 base, with 8 bases spanning the gap. Looked up from germline, CDR1 is GTSNPN and CDR2 is SVGIG (reference sequence). The CDR3 has 13 amino acids. The same data also contributed to another study, on T cells expressing NK-cell markers. That study reports: Just one sequenced donor of eight was HCMV-seronegative, while seven were seropositive.

The receptor was derived from a woman aged 18-30 years in good health. The source material was PBMCs. The chain joins TRBV30 to TRBJ1-1, with D unclear. CDR3 sequence (DNA): TGTGCCTGGAGTTCCCAAAGGAACACTGAAGCTTTCTTT. Its protein is CAWSSQRNTEAFF.